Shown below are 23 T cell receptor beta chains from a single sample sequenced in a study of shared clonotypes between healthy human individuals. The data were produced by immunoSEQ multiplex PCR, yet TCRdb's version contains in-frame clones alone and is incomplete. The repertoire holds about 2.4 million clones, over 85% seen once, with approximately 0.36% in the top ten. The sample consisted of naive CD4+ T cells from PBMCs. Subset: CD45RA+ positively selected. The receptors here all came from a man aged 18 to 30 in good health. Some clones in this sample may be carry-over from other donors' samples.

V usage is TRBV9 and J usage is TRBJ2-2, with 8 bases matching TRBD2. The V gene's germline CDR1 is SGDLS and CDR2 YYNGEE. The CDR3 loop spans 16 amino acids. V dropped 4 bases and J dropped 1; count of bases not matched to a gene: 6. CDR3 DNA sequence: TGTGCCAGCAGCCCGCGGGGACTAGAGAACACCGGGGAGCTGTTTTTT. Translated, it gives CASSPRGLENTGELFF.

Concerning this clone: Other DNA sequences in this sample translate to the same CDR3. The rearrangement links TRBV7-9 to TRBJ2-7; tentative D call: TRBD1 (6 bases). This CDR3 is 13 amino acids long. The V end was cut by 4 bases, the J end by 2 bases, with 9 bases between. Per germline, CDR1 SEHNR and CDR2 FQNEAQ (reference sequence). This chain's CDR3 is CASSSRGPYEQYF. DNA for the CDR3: TGTGCCAGCAGCTCCAGGGGCCCCTACGAGCAGTACTTC.

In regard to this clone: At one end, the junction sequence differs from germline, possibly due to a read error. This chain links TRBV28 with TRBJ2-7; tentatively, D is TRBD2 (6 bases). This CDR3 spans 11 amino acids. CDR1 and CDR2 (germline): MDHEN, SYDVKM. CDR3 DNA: TGTGCCAGCAGTTCGGACTATAGCGGCACTTTC. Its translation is CASSSDYSGTF.

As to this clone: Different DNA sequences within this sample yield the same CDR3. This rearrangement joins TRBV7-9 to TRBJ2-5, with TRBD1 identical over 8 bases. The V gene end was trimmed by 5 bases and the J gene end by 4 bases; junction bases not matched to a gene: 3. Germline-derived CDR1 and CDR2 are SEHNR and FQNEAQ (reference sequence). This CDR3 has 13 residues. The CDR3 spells CASSPGQGETQYF. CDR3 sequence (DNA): TGTGCCAGCAGCCCTGGACAGGGAGAGACCCAGTACTTC.

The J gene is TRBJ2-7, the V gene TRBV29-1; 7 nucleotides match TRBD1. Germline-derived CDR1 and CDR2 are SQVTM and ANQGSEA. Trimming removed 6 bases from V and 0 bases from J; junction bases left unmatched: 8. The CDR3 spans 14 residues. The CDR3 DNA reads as TGCAGCGTCTCGCCGGACAGGCCCTCCTACGAGCAGTACTTC. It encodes CSVSPDRPSYEQYF.

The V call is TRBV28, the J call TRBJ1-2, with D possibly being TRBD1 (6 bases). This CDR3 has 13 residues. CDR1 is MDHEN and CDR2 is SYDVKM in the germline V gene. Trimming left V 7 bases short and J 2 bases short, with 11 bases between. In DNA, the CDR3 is TGTGCCAGCAAGATCGGGGGCAACTATGGCTACACCTTC. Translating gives CASKIGGNYGYTF.

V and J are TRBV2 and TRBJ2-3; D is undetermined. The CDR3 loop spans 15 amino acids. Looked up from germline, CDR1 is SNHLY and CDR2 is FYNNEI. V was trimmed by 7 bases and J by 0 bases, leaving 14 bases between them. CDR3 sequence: CASTERKSSTDTQYF. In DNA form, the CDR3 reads TGTGCCAGCACGGAACGGAAATCTAGCACAGATACGCAGTATTTT.

This CDR3 reads CASKPRGLTGELFF. The CDR3 DNA reads TGTGCCAGCAAACCCAGGGGGCTCACCGGGGAGCTGTTTTTT. The gene calls are TRBV27 and TRBJ2-2; 8 bases are shared with TRBD1. The V gene end was trimmed by 7 bases and the J gene end by 4 bases; junction bases not matched to a gene: 5. This CDR3 is built from 14 residues. CDR1 and CDR2 (germline): MNHEY, SMNVEV (reference sequence).

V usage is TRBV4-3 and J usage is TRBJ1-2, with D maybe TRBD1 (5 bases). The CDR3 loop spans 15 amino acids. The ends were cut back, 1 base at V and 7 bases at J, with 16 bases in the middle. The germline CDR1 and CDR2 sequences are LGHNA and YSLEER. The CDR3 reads CASSQAWGPGGGYTF. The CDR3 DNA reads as TGCGCCAGCAGCCAAGCCTGGGGCCCCGGGGGTGGCTACACCTTC.

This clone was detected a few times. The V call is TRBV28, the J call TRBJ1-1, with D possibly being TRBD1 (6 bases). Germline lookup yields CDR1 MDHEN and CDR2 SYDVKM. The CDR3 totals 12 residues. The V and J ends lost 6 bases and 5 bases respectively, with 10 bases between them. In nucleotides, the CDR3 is TGTGCCAGCAGGGGGACACTTACTGAAGCTTTCTTT. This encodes CASRGTLTEAFF.

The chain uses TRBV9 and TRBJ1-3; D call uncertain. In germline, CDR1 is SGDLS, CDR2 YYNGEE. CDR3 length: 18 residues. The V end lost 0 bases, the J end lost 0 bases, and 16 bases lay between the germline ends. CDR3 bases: TGTGCCAGCAGCGTAGGACCCGCCCCCTTCCTCTCTGGAAACACCATATATTTT. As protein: CASSVGPAPFLSGNTIYF.

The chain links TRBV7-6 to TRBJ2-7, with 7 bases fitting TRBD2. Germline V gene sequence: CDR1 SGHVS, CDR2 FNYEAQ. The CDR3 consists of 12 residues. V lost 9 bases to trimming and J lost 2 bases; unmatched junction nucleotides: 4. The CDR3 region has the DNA TGTGCCAGTGGCGGGAGTACCTACGAGCAGTACTTC. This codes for CASGGSTYEQYF.

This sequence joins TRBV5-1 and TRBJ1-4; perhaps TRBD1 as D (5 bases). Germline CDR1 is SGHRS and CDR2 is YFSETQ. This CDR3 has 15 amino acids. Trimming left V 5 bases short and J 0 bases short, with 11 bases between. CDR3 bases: TGCGCCAGCAGGACCACGGGGGCAACTAATGAAAAACTGTTTTTT. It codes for CASRTTGATNEKLFF.

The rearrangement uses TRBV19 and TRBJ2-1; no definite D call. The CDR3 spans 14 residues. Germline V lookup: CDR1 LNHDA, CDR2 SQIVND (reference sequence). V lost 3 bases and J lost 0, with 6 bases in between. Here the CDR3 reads CASSMGSSYNEQFF. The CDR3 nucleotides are TGTGCCAGTAGTATGGGCAGCTCCTACAATGAGCAGTTCTTC.

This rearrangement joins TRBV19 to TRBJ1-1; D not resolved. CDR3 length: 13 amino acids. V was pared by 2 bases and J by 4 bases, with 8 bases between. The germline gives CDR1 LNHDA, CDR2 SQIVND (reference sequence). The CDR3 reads CASSIWARTEAFF. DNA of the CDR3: TGTGCCAGTAGTATATGGGCACGCACTGAAGCTTTCTTT.

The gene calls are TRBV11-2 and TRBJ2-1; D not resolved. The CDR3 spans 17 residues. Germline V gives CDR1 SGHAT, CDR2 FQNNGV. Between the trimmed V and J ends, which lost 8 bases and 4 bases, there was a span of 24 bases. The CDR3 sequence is CASLDGSVGPSYNEQFF. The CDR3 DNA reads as TGTGCCAGCCTAGACGGATCGGTAGGGCCGTCATACAATGAGCAGTTCTTC.

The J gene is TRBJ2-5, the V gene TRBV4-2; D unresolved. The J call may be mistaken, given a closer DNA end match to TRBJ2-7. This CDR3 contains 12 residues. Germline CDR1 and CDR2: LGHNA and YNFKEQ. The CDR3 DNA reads TGTGCCAGCAGCCGGTATTGGGACGAGCAGTACTTC. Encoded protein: CASSRYWDEQYF.

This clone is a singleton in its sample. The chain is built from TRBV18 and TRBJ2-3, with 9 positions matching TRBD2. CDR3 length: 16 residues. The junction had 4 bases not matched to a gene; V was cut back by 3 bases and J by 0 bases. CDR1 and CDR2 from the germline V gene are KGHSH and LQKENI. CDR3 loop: CASSPVTSGSTDTQYF. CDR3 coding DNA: TGTGCCAGCTCACCCGTGACTAGCGGTAGCACAGATACGCAGTATTTT.

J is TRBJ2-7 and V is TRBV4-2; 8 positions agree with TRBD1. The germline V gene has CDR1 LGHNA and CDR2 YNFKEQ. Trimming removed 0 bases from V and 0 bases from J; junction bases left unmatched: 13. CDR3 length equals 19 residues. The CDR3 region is CASSQDLRTGTSRSYEQYF. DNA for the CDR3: TGTGCCAGCAGCCAAGATCTTCGGACAGGGACCTCCCGCTCCTACGAGCAGTACTTC.

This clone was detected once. This chain's CDR3 is CSVDLNYEQYF. In DNA form, the CDR3 reads TGCAGCGTTGATCTAAACTACGAGCAGTACTTC. This chain links TRBV29-1 with TRBJ2-7; D unresolved. The V end lost 3 bases, the J end lost 3 bases, and 6 bases lay between the germline ends. There are 11 residues in the CDR3. The germline CDR1 and CDR2 sequences are SQVTM and ANQGSEA.

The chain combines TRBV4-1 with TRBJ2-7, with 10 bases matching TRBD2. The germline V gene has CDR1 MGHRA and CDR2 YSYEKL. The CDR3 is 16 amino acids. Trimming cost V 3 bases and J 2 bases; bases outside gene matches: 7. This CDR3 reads CASSQDSGRAPYEQYF. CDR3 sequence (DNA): TGCGCCAGCAGCCAGGACAGCGGGAGGGCCCCCTACGAGCAGTACTTC.

CDR3 in DNA: TGTGCCAGCAGCATCTCCTATGGCTACACCTTC. This translates into CASSISYGYTF. The chain employs TRBV7-2 and TRBJ1-2, with no clear D. There are 11 residues in the CDR3. Germline loops: CDR1 SGHTA, CDR2 FQGNSA. V shed 5 bases and J shed 4 bases, with 5 bases lying between them.

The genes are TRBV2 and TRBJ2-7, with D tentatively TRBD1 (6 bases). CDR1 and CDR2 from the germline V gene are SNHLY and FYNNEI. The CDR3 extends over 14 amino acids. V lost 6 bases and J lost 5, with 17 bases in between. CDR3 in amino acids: CASSVTGTKDEQYF. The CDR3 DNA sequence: TGTGCCAGCAGCGTAACCGGGACAAAAGACGAGCAGTACTTC.